This is a list of T cell receptor beta chains from one sample in a study of regulatory T cells in long-lasting Graves disease. TCRdb re-derived calls from the multiplex PCR reads in MiXCR, one entry per CDR3 protein. Among 350,000 to 500,000 distinct CDR3 sequences listed, around 20% were seen once. This sample comprised peripheral blood mononuclear cells (PBMCs), obtained when the disease was refractory, from a patient treated with antithyroid drugs. All receptors come from a female donor with Graves disease. CDR3s include the opening cysteine and the closing phenylalanine or tryptophan. The order of the fields is D gene, J gene, V gene, clone size, CDR3 DNA, CDR3 protein. The D gene is left open where the match is weak. The listing skips clone size in some rows; elsewhere it reads once, few, many or a size class.

NA,TRBJ1-1,TRBV29-1,many,TGCAGCGTTCTGAAAGATAACACTGAAGCTTTCTTT,CSVLKDNTEAFF
NA,TRBJ2-7,TRBV5-1,many,TGCGCCAGCAGCTTGGCCGGTATTCGTAGTGACGAGCAGTACTTC,CASSLAGIRSDEQYF
TRBD1,TRBJ1-4,TRBV7-9,many,TGTGCTAGCAGTCCGACAGGGTCGAACGAAAAACTGTTTTTT,CASSPTGSNEKLFF
TRBD1,TRBJ1-1,TRBV5-1,NA,TGCGCCAGCAGCTTGGATCCGGGACAGGGGAAAGCTTTCTTT,CASSLDPGQGKAFF
NA,TRBJ1-1,TRBV30,many,TGTGCCGGGACGAGCGGGGGCTACACTGAAGCTTTCTTT,CAGTSGGYTEAFF
TRBD2,TRBJ2-5,TRBV7-2,few,TGTGCCAGCAGCGCCCCGACTAGCGGGACTGGGATGGGGGGGCAAGAGACCCAGTACTTC,CASSAPTSGTGMGGQETQYF
TRBD1,TRBJ2-1,TRBV27,few,TGTGCCAGCAGTTCAATTGGGACAGGGATTTACAATGAGCAGTTCTTC,CASSSIGTGIYNEQFF
TRBD1,TRBJ2-5,TRBV28,many,TGTGCCAGCAGTACCCAGGGGGCTCTCGGAGAGACCCAGTACTTC,CASSTQGALGETQYF
TRBD1,TRBJ2-7,TRBV28,many,TGTGCCAGCAGTCAATCGGGACAGGGAACCTACGAGCAGTACTTC,CASSQSGQGTYEQYF
NA,TRBJ1-1,TRBV6-2/TRBV6-3,NA,TGTGCCAGCAGTGAAGGCCCTCGTATAGGGGAGAACACTGAAGCTTTCTTT,CASSEGPRIGENTEAFF
TRBD2,TRBJ2-2,TRBV2,many,TGTGCCAGCATCCCTATAGGGACTAGCGGGCGAGAGGTCGCCGGGGAGCTGTTTTTT,CASIPIGTSGREVAGELFF
NA,TRBJ1-5,TRBV2,few,TGTGCCAGCAGTGAAAGAGAAGGGCTTGGACAGCCCCAGCATTTT,CASSEREGLGQPQHF
NA,TRBJ2-1,TRBV7-8,many,TGTGCCAGCAGCTTAGGAGTCGACAGATACTCCTACAATGAGCAGTTCTTC,CASSLGVDRYSYNEQFF
NA,TRBJ2-7,TRBV5-6,many,TGTGCCAGCAGCTCCCCTCGGGAAGATAGCTCCTACGAGCAGTACTTC,CASSSPREDSSYEQYF
NA,TRBJ1-1,TRBV20-1,few,TGCAGTGCTAGAAAGAGGAACTTTATGAACACTGAAGCTTTCTTT,CSARKRNFMNTEAFF
NA,TRBJ2-3,TRBV5-1,NA,TGCGCCAGCAGCTTGGTGGGGATGTCCACAGATACGCAGTATTTT,CASSLVGMSTDTQYF
TRBD2,TRBJ2-5,TRBV2,many,TGTGCCAGCAGCGCGGGAGGGTACCAAGAGACCCAGTACTTC,CASSAGGYQETQYF
NA,TRBJ2-7,TRBV20-1,few,TGCAGTGCTAATGCGGGAACCTACGAGCAGTACTTC,CSANAGTYEQYF
NA,TRBJ1-1,TRBV9,NA,TGTGCCAGCAGCCCTATCATGAACACTGAAGCTTTCTTT,CASSPIMNTEAFF
NA,TRBJ2-5,TRBV12-3/TRBV12-4,many,TGTGCCAGCAGATCGCAAGAGACCCAGTACTTC,CASRSQETQYF
NA,TRBJ1-2,TRBV19,NA,TGTGCCAGTAGTATAGGACAGTACTATGGCTACACCTTC,CASSIGQYYGYTF
NA,TRBJ1-5,TRBV6-1,many,TGTGCCAGCAGTGACCGACAGACATCAATGCCCCAGCATTTT,CASSDRQTSMPQHF
TRBD2,TRBJ2-5,TRBV20-1,many,TGCAGTGCTAAGGGCGGGACTAGCGGGAGAGAGACCCAGTACTTC,CSAKGGTSGRETQYF
NA,TRBJ1-5,TRBV7-8,few,TGTGCCAGCAGCTTGTCAGGGATTGCGAGCCAGCCCCAGCATTTT,CASSLSGIASQPQHF
TRBD2,TRBJ2-2,TRBV30,NA,TGTGCCTCCCGATTTAGCGGGAGGGCCAACACCGGGGAGCTGTTTTTT,CASRFSGRANTGELFF
TRBD2,TRBJ2-5,TRBV7-3,NA,TGTGCCAGCAGCTTAGGGGGACTAGCGGGAGGGCCGGACCAAGAGACCCAGTACTTC,CASSLGGLAGGPDQETQYF
NA,TRBJ1-4,TRBV6-1,many,TGTGCCAGCAGTGAAGCGGGGGGGCCGATTGAAAAACTGTTTTTT,CASSEAGGPIEKLFF
TRBD2,TRBJ2-3,TRBV20-1,NA,TGCAGTGCTATAGGGACTAGCGGGAACAGAGATACGCAGTATTTT,CSAIGTSGNRDTQYF
NA,TRBJ2-5,TRBV28,many,TGTGCCAGCAGAGGTGAGACCCAGTACTTC,CASRGETQYF
NA,TRBJ1-6,TRBV28,few,TGTGCCAGCAGTTTACGGGGTTCACCTTCACCCCTCCACTTT,CASSLRGSPSPLHF
TRBD2,TRBJ2-4,TRBV5-1,NA,TGCGCCAGCAGCGGGGAGACTAGCGGGAGTGTTCCCAAAAACATTCAGTACTTC,CASSGETSGSVPKNIQYF
TRBD1,TRBJ2-5,TRBV3-1,few,TGTGCCAGCAGCCAAATACAGGGGCGGGAGACCCAGTACTTC,CASSQIQGRETQYF
NA,TRBJ2-7,TRBV7-6,NA,TGTGCCAGCAGCTTAGGCGAGGCTAGCTCCAACGAGCAGTACTTC,CASSLGEASSNEQYF